Listed here are 9 T cell receptor beta chains from one sample, sequenced in a study of graft-versus-host responses after intestinal transplantation. The antigens of these receptors remain unknown. Data came from immunoSEQ multiplex PCR; TCRdb stores just in-frame clones and leaves some out. The sample contains 85,000 to 100,000 clones, around 93% of which appear only once. Sequences were derived from unstimulated CD8+ T cells sorted from spleen or lymph node cells, sampled before transplant. The receptors stem from a human donor who was the organ donor for an intestinal transplant.

The V call is TRBV11-3, the J call TRBJ1-1; 9 nucleotides agree with TRBD1. Unmatched junction bases numbered 4, after V lost 5 bases and J lost 3 bases. Germline CDR1 SGHNT, CDR2 YENEEA. The CDR3 runs 14 residues. Written as DNA, the CDR3 is TGTGCCAGCAGCAGCGGGACAGGGTACACTGAAGCTTTCTTT. Protein: CASSSGTGYTEAFF.

The chain couples TRBV9 to TRBJ2-1; D is possibly TRBD1 (5 bases). The CDR3 spans 16 residues. CDR1 and CDR2 (germline): SGDLS, YYNGEE. Trimming took off 0 bases at V and 3 bases at J, with 13 bases between the two ends. DNA of the CDR3: TGTGCCAGCAGCGTAGCTGGGGCGGTCCTCTACAATGAGCAGTTCTTC. This codes for CASSVAGAVLYNEQFF.

The chain combines TRBV27 with TRBJ1-1; TRBD1 aligns across 9 bases. J was trimmed by 0 bases and V by 5 bases; bases with no gene match: 4. The CDR3 runs 15 residues. Germline V CDR1 and CDR2: MNHEY, SMNVEV (reference sequence). The CDR3 DNA reads TGTGCCAGCAGTACAACAGGGGGCCTGAACACTGAAGCTTTCTTT. It is translated as CASSTTGGLNTEAFF.

This chain joins TRBV7-9 and TRBJ2-7; D is possibly TRBD2 (6 bases). Germline V gene data show CDR1 as SEHNR and CDR2 as FQNEAQ (reference sequence). V lost 5 bases to trimming and J lost 4 bases, with 24 bases between them. The CDR3 runs to 17 residues. CDR3 in amino acids: CASSPGGRRERGYEQYF. The CDR3 coding sequence is TGTGCCAGCAGCCCCGGAGGACGGCGTGAACGGGGGTACGAGCAGTACTTC.

This rearrangement joins TRBV28 to TRBJ2-3; 8 nucleotides line up with TRBD1. The CDR3 extends over 15 amino acids. Germline trimming cut 5 bases from V and 1 base from J; bases unmatched to any gene: 5. Germline V CDR1 and CDR2: MDHEN, SYDVKM. CDR3 bases: TGTGCCAGCAGTGCCCTGGACAGGGGCACAGATACGCAGTATTTT. Its translation is CASSALDRGTDTQYF.

The rearrangement uses TRBV4-1 and TRBJ2-3, with 10 bases that match TRBD1. V lost 8 bases to trimming and J lost 4 bases; unmatched junction nucleotides: 6. Germline V gene data show CDR1 as MGHRA and CDR2 as YSYEKL. The CDR3 has 14 amino acids. CDR3 region: CASHRGQGPDTQYF. CDR3 nucleotides: TGCGCCAGCCACCGGGGACAGGGGCCAGATACGCAGTATTTT.

The rearrangement links TRBV25-1 to TRBJ1-2; D uncertain. Trimming removed 6 bases from V and 2 bases from J, with 16 bases in between. The CDR3 runs 15 residues. Germline-derived CDR1 and CDR2 are MGHDK and SYGVNS. In DNA form, the CDR3 reads TGTGCCAGCAGCAGTGAATGGGCACCGAACTATGGCTACACCTTC. Protein: CASSSEWAPNYGYTF.

The V and J genes are TRBV4-1 and TRBJ2-5; 10 bases map to TRBD2. Germline assignment: CDR1 MGHRA and CDR2 YSYEKL. The CDR3 length is 16 residues. V lost 4 bases to trimming and J lost 5 bases; unmatched junction nucleotides: 10. DNA for the CDR3: TGCGCCAGCAGCCCCTCTAGCGGGAGTCGAATCGAGACCCAGTACTTC. It encodes CASSPSSGSRIETQYF.

The chain combines TRBV7-9 with TRBJ2-3; D is ambiguous. With 3 bases removed from V and 0 bases from J, the gap between germline ends came to 19 bases. CDR1 is SEHNR, CDR2 FQNEAQ, per germline (reference sequence). The CDR3 is 18 residues long. CDR3 nucleotides: TGTGCCAGCAGCTTTCGAAGTAGACTTACCTCTAGCACAGATACGCAGTATTTT. It is translated as CASSFRSRLTSSTDTQYF.